What follows are 22 T cell receptor beta chains derived from one specimen sequenced in a study of blood T cell repertoires in COVID-19. Clones were read by immunoSEQ multiplex PCR, and TCRdb kept only the in-frame ones, dropping some. The table has approximately 67,000 clones, roughly 82% seen once. Sequencing used peripheral blood. These receptors came from a man aged 60 to 69 with acute or convalescent COVID-19.

This clone appeared a few times. V is TRBV11-3 and J is TRBJ2-5, with 8 bases aligning to TRBD1. Germline CDR1 reads SGHNT; CDR2 reads YENEEA. This CDR3 has 17 residues. V lost 4 bases, J lost 0 bases, and 10 bases stayed unmatched. The CDR3 reads CASSSRSSTGDQETQYF. The DNA for the CDR3 is TGTGCCAGCAGCTCCAGATCATCGACAGGGGACCAAGAGACCCAGTACTTC.

J is TRBJ1-1 and V is TRBV6-5; maybe TRBD1 (6 bases). Germline assignment: CDR1 MNHEY and CDR2 SVGAGI. CDR3 length: 13 residues. Trimming left V 6 bases short and J 1 base short, with 9 bases between. The CDR3 region has the DNA TGTGCCAGCAGAGCCAGGGGGAACACTGAAGCTTTCTTT. As protein: CASRARGNTEAFF.

V is TRBV7-6 and J is TRBJ2-5; 10 bases are shared with TRBD1. CDR3 length: 15 residues. V lost 1 base, J lost 5 bases, and 4 bases stayed unmatched. Germline CDR1 SGHVS, CDR2 FNYEAQ. This CDR3 reads CASSLEDRGPETQYF. CDR3 in DNA: TGTGCCAGCAGCTTAGAAGACAGGGGGCCTGAGACCCAGTACTTC.

This clone was counted a single time. The rearrangement links TRBV7-9 to TRBJ2-5; possibly TRBD2 for D (6 bases). The CDR3 is 14 amino acids. The germline V gene encodes CDR1 SEHNR and CDR2 FQNEAQ (reference sequence). V lost 3 bases, J lost 2 bases, and 10 bases lay in between. The CDR3: CASSFIAGQETQYF. CDR3 DNA sequence: TGTGCCAGCAGCTTTATTGCGGGACAAGAGACCCAGTACTTC.

This rearrangement joins TRBV6-5 to TRBJ1-5; D might be TRBD1 (5 bases). The CDR3 length is 15 residues. V lost 10 bases, J lost 4 bases, and 20 bases lay in between. Germline loops: CDR1 MNHEY, CDR2 SVGAGI. Written as DNA, the CDR3 is TGTGCCACTTCCGGGGGGGGTATATTAAATCAGCCCCAGCATTTT. This sequence encodes CATSGGGILNQPQHF.

This clone was recorded a few times. This chain links TRBV30 with TRBJ2-1; possibly TRBD2 for D (6 bases). Between the trimmed V and J ends, which lost 1 base and 5 bases, there was a span of 12 bases. Germline values: CDR1 GTSNPN, CDR2 SVGIG (reference sequence). This CDR3 is built from 14 residues. CDR3 in amino acids: CAWSGAGGNNEQFF. The CDR3 bases are TGTGCCTGGAGTGGGGCCGGGGGAAACAATGAGCAGTTCTTC. The full variable domain, completed using reference TRBV30 and TRBJ2-1, is SQTIHQWPATLVQPVGSPLSLECTVEGTSNPNLYWYRQAAGRGLQLLFYSVGIGQISSEVPQNLSASRPQDRQFILSSKKLLLSDSGFYLCAWSGAGGNNEQFFGPGTRLTVL.

The chain employs TRBV4-1 and TRBJ1-3; no definite D call. V lost 5 bases, J lost 3 bases, and 14 bases lay in between. Germline-derived CDR1 and CDR2 are MGHRA and YSYEKL. The CDR3 runs 15 residues. CDR3 protein: CASSDDDRGGNTIYF. The CDR3 bases are TGCGCCAGCAGCGACGACGACCGCGGTGGAAACACCATATATTTT.

The chain has TRBV10-1 and TRBJ2-1; TRBD1 agrees at 8 bases. The J segment lost 5 bases and the V segment lost 3 bases, leaving 6 bases of the junction unmatched. Germline lookup yields CDR1 WNHNN and CDR2 SYGVQD (reference sequence). The CDR3 loop spans 15 amino acids. The CDR3 here is CASSDRGTGHNEQFF. The CDR3 coding sequence is TGCGCCAGCAGTGATCGAGGGACAGGCCACAATGAGCAGTTCTTC.

The J gene is TRBJ2-2, the V gene TRBV10-3; D might be TRBD2 (6 bases). CDR1 and CDR2 (germline): ENHRY, SYGVKD. The CDR3 contains 15 residues. Trimming removed 9 bases at V and 4 bases at J, with 18 bases between. Here the CDR3 reads CAMNGGGRITGELFF. The DNA of the CDR3 is TGTGCCATGAATGGTGGAGGGCGGATCACCGGGGAGCTGTTTTTT.

The chain couples TRBV7-9 to TRBJ1-2; TRBD1 aligns across 9 bases. The trim removed 4 bases at V and 8 bases at J, leaving 20 bases unmatched. The CDR3 consists of 18 residues. Germline loops: CDR1 SEHNR, CDR2 FQNEAQ (reference sequence). The CDR3 region is CASSSGQGSIAKTEGYTF. The CDR3 coding sequence is TGTGCCAGCAGCTCGGGACAGGGATCAATAGCCAAGACGGAGGGCTACACCTTC.

The V gene is TRBV3-1 (or the pseudogene TRBV3-2), the J gene TRBJ2-7, with D possibly matching TRBD2 (7 bases). The length of the CDR3 is 17 residues. Germline-derived CDR1 and CDR2 are LGHDT and YNNKEL (reference sequence). Trimming removed 6 bases from V and 3 bases from J, with 24 bases in between. CDR3 in amino acids: CASSPSGGGPHFYEQYF. As DNA, the CDR3 is TGTGCCAGCAGTCCAAGTGGGGGGGGGCCCCATTTCTACGAGCAGTACTTC.

The gene calls are TRBV9 and TRBJ2-7; D is unresolved. The CDR3 contains 10 residues. V was clipped by 10 bases and J by 4 bases, with 9 bases between them. CDR1 and CDR2 (germline): SGDLS, YYNGEE. The CDR3 DNA reads as TGTGCCTACCCTCGGTACGAGCAGTACTTC. Protein sequence: CAYPRYEQYF. Together with reference TRBV9 and TRBJ2-7, the CDR3 gives the full variable domain: DSGVTQTPKHLITATGQRVTLRCSPRSGDLSVYWYQQSLDQGLQFLIQYYNGEERAKGNILERFSAQQFPDLHSELNLSSLELGDSALYFCAYPRYEQYFGPGTRLTVT.

The chain combines TRBV30 with TRBJ2-5; D possibly corresponds to TRBD2 (5 bases). V was trimmed by 2 bases and J by 0 bases, leaving 7 bases between them. The CDR3 has 13 amino acids. Germline V gene data show CDR1 as GTSNPN and CDR2 as SVGIG (reference sequence). CDR3 loop: CAWSPSYQETQYF. Here the CDR3 DNA reads TGTGCCTGGAGTCCTAGCTACCAAGAGACCCAGTACTTC.

The rearrangement joins TRBV4-3 to TRBJ2-3; D is unclear. Germline V gene sequence: CDR1 LGHNA, CDR2 YSLEER. The length of the CDR3 is 11 residues. Trimming removed 6 bases from V and 6 bases from J, with 7 bases in between. The CDR3 coding sequence is TGCGCCAGCAGAAACGGGGATACGCAGTATTTT. Translating it yields CASRNGDTQYF.

This clone was seen more than once but under ten times. V usage is TRBV6-5 and J usage is TRBJ1-4, with 8 nucleotides matching TRBD1. The CDR3 runs to 14 residues. Germline CDR1 reads MNHEY; CDR2 reads SVGAGI. The J segment lost 7 bases and the V segment lost 5 bases, leaving 6 bases of the junction unmatched. For the CDR3, the DNA is TGTGCCAGCAGTACCTCCAGGGGGCGTGAAAAACTGTTTTTT. Amino acids: CASSTSRGREKLFF.

The chain links TRBV6-2 or TRBV6-3 to TRBJ2-7; unclear D gene. Germline V gene sequence: CDR1 MNHEY, CDR2 SVGEGT. Deletions cut 3 bases from V and 5 bases from J, with 14 bases between. CDR3 length: 14 residues. DNA of the CDR3: TGTGCCAGCAGTTATCCCTCAGGAAGCAACGAGCAGTACGTC. This gives the protein CASSYPSGSNEQYV.

The V call is TRBV2, the J call TRBJ2-7; D remains ambiguous. Germline V CDR1 and CDR2: SNHLY, FYNNEI. This CDR3 is built from 11 residues. The ends were cut back, 9 bases at V and 3 bases at J, with 9 bases in the middle. In nucleotides, the CDR3 is TGTGCCAGTGGAGTGGTCTACGAGCAGTACTTC. It specifies CASGVVYEQYF. Using reference TRBV2 and TRBJ2-7 for the parts outside the CDR3, the full variable domain is EPEVTQTPSHQVTQMGQEVILRCVPISNHLYFYWYRQILGQKVEFLVSFYNNEISEKSEIFDDQFSVERPDGSNFTLKIRSTKLEDSAMYFCASGVVYEQYFGPGTRLTVT.

The chain links TRBV6-2 or TRBV6-3 to TRBJ2-7, with 8 bases matching TRBD2. The CDR3 is made up of 16 amino acids. Germline V CDR1 and CDR2: MNHEY, SVGEGT. V gave up 6 bases and J gave up 4 bases; unmatched junction bases: 14. CDR3: CASSALPGLGEYEQYV. The CDR3, as DNA: TGTGCCAGCAGCGCCCTCCCGGGACTAGGAGAATACGAGCAGTACGTC.

The chain links TRBV7-8 to TRBJ1-5; D is possibly TRBD1 (5 bases). The V gene's germline CDR1 is SGHVS and CDR2 FQNEAQ. The CDR3 length is 18 residues. V was trimmed by 1 base and J by 0 bases, leaving 16 bases between them. CDR3 amino acids: CASSLVPGSLYSNQPQHF. The CDR3 region has the DNA TGTGCCAGCAGCTTAGTCCCAGGGTCCCTTTATAGCAATCAGCCCCAGCATTTT.

This clone is a singleton in its sample. The chain is built from TRBV10-3 and TRBJ2-5, with a weak D call TRBD1 (5 bases). CDR1 and CDR2 (germline): ENHRY, SYGVKD. This CDR3 contains 14 residues. Trimming left V 3 bases short and J 3 bases short, with 11 bases between. The CDR3 is CAISDPKGKETQYF. CDR3 in DNA: TGTGCCATCAGTGACCCGAAGGGGAAAGAGACCCAGTACTTC.

V is TRBV2 and J is TRBJ2-1; possibly TRBD2 for D (5 bases). Germline lookup yields CDR1 SNHLY and CDR2 FYNNEI. The CDR3 spans 15 residues. V shed 5 bases and J shed 1 base, with 12 bases lying between them. This chain's CDR3 is CASSPESGSYNEQFF. CDR3 DNA sequence: TGTGCCAGCAGTCCCGAAAGCGGTTCCTACAATGAGCAGTTCTTC.

The chain employs TRBV12-3 or TRBV12-4 and TRBJ1-2, with TRBD1 as a possible D gene (6 bases). The CDR3 runs to 12 residues. V lost 5 bases and J lost 6, with 10 bases in between. The DNA of the CDR3 is TGTGCCAGCAGTCCGGACAGCAATGGCTACACCTTC. This encodes CASSPDSNGYTF.